This T cell receptor beta chain was sequenced for a study of blood T cell repertoires in COVID-19. Study-level background: Samples of COVID-19 (acute and convalescent) were obtained from the United States, Italy and Spain. Sample material is recorded as cDNA or gDNA derived from T cells, B-cell-depleted T cells, or PBMCs.

Per the original data handling: Reference gene primer amplification gave estimated nucleated cell counts. Clones were sequenced by immunoSEQ multiplex PCR, and TCRdb holds only the in-frame ones, with some missing. The DNA gave D and trimming, while V, J and clone size come from that table. The sample shows tens of thousands of clones, under 80% of them seen only once. The V gene end was trimmed by 10 bases and the J gene end by 3 bases; junction bases not matched to a gene: 9. This CDR3 region has 14 residues. Germline V gene sequence: CDR1 SNHLY, CDR2 FYNNEI. This chain uses TRBV2 with TRBJ2-7; TRBD1 aligns across 10 bases. The material sequenced was peripheral blood. The source of this sequence is a human donor in a cohort sampled during active COVID-19. This CDR3 is CAIRQGASNYEQYF. CDR3 in DNA: TGTGCCATCCGACAGGGGGCATCTAACTACGAGCAGTACTTC.